This TCR beta chain was identified during a study of OX40 agonist ivuxolimab in advanced cancers. Study-wide results and limits: Some patients without response likewise showed low normalized clonal expansion. Clonal expansion was seen in CD4+ and CD8+ blood T cells by week 6 at 0.1 to 3.0 mg/kg.

Comments on this clone: Its specificity is unknown. Compared with germline, one end of the junction differs, possibly owing to a read error.

TCRdb's copy holds only in-frame clones and misses some; the assay was immunoSEQ multiplex PCR. The sample holds 80,000 or so clones, around 90% seen once. Autoimmune disease history or systemic immunosuppression barred patients. Blood specimens came from baseline, cycle 4 day 1, and cycle 7 day 1. The germline gives CDR1 SSHAT, CDR2 FNYEAQ (reference sequence). This CDR3 spans 15 amino acids. The sample here was CD4+ or CD8+ T cells sorted from blood, taken in a trial of the OX40 agonist ivuxolimab. This clonotype was sampled from an adult with an advanced solid tumor such as melanoma, head and neck, liver or kidney cancer. V is TRBV7-7 and J is TRBJ2-5; D is perhaps TRBD1 or TRBD2 (5 bases each). CDR3 protein: CASSLGLRGVETQYF. The CDR3 nucleotides are TGTGCTAGCAGCTTGGGTCTGAGGGGAGTAGAGACCCAGTACTTC.